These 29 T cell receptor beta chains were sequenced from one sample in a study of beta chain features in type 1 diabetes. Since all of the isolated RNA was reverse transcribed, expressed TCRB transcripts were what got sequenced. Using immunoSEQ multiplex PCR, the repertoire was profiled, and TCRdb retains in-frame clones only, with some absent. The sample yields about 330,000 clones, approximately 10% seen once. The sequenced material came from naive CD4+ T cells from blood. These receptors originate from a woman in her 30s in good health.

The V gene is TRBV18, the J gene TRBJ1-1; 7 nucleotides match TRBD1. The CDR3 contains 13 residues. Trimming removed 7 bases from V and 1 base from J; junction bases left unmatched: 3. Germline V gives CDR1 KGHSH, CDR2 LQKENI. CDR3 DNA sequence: TGTGCCAGCTTACAGGGGCCGAACACTGAAGCTTTCTTT. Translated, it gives CASLQGPNTEAFF.

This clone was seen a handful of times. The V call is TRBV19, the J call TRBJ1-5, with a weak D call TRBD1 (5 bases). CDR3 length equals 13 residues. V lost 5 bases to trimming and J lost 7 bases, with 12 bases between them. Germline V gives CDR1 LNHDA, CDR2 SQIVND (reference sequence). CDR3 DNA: TGTGCCAGTAGTCAGGCCGGGGGGCAGCCCCAGCATTTT. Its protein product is CASSQAGGQPQHF.

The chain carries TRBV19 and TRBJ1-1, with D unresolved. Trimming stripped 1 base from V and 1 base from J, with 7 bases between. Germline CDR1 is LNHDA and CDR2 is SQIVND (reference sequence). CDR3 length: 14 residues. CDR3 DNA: TGTGCCAGTAGTATAGCGTCGGGGAACACTGAAGCTTTCTTT. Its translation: CASSIASGNTEAFF.

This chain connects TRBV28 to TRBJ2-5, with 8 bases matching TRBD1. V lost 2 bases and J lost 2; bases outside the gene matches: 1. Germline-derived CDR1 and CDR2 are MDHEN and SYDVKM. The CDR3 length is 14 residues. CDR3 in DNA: TGTGCCAGCAGTTTACAGGGGGCGCAAGAGACCCAGTACTTC. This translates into CASSLQGAQETQYF.

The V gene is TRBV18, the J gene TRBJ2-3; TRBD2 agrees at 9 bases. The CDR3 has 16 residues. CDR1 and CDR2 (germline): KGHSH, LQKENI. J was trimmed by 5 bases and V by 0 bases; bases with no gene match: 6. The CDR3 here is CASSPPAGGPQDTQYF. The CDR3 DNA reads TGTGCCAGCTCACCACCGGCGGGAGGGCCCCAAGATACGCAGTATTTT. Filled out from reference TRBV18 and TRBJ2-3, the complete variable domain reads NAGVMQNPRHLVRRRGQEARLRCSPMKGHSHVYWYRQLPEEGLKFMVYLQKENIIDESGMPKERFSAEFPKEGPSILRIQQVVRGDSAAYFCASSPPAGGPQDTQYFGPGTRLTVL.

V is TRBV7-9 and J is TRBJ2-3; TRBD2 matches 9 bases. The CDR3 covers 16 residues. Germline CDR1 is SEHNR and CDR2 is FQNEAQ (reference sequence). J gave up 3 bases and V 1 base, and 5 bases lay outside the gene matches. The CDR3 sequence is CASSLGLAGETDTQYF. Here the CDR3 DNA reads TGTGCCAGCAGCTTAGGGTTAGCGGGAGAGACAGATACGCAGTATTTT.

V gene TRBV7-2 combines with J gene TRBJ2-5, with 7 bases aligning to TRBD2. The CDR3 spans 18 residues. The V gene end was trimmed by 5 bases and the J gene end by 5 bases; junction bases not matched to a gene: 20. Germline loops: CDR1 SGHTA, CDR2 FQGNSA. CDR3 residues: CASSQPMAGAGSQETQYF. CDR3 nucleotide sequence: TGTGCCAGCAGCCAACCAATGGCGGGAGCCGGGTCGCAGGAGACCCAGTACTTC.

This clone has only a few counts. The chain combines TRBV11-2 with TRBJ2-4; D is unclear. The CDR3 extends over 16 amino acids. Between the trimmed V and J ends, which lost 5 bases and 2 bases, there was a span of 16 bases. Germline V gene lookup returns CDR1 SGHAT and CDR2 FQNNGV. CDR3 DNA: TGTGCCAGCAGCCCCCTAGAGTTTTCGACCAAAAACATTCAGTACTTC. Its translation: CASSPLEFSTKNIQYF.

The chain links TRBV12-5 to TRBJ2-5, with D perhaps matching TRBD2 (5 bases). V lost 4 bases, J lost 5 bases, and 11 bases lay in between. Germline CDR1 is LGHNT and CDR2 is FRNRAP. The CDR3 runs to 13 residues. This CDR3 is CASGSAGSETQYF. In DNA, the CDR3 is TGTGCTAGTGGTTCCGCGGGTTCGGAGACCCAGTACTTC.

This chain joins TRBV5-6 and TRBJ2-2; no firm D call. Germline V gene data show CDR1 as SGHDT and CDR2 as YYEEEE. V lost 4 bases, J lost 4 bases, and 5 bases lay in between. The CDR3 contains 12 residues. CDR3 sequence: CASSLSTGELFF. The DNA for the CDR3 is TGTGCCAGCAGCCTCAGCACCGGGGAGCTGTTTTTT. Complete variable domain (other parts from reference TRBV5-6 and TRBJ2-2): DAGVTQSPTHLIKTRGQQVTLRCSPKSGHDTVSWYQQALGQGPQFIFQYYEEEERQRGNFPDRFSGHQFPNYSSELNVNALLLGDSALYLCASSLSTGELFFGEGSRLTVL.

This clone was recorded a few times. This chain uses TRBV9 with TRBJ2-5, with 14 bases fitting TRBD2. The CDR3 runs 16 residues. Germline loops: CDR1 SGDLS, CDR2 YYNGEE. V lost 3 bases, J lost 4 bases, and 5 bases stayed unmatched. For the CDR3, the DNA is TGTGCCAGCAGCGGACCCGGGACTAGCGGGAGAGAGACCCAGTACTTC. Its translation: CASSGPGTSGRETQYF.

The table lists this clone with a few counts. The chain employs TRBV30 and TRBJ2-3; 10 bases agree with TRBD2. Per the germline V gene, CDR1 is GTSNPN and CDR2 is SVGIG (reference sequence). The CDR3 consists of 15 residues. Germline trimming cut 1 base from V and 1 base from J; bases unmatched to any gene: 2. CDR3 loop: CAWSALAGGTDTQYF. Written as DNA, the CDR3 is TGTGCCTGGAGTGCCCTAGCGGGAGGCACAGATACGCAGTATTTT.

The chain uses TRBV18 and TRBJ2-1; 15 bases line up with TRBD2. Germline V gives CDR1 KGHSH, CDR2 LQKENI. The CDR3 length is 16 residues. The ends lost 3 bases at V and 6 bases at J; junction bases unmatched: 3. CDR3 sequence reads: CASSPGTSGRLNEQFF. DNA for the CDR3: TGTGCCAGCTCACCCGGGACTAGCGGGAGGCTCAATGAGCAGTTCTTC.

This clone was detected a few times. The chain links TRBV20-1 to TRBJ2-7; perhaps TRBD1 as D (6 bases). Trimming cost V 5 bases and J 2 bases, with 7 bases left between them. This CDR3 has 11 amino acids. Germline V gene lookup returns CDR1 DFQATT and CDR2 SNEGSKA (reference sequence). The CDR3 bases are TGCAGTGCTCGACAGGCCTACGAGCAGTACTTC. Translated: CSARQAYEQYF.

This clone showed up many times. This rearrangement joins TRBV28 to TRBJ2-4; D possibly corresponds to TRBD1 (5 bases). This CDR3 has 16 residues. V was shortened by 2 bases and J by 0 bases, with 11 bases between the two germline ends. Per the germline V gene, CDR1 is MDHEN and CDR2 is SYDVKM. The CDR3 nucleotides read TGTGCCAGCAGTTTAAGGCCAGGGATAGCCAAAAACATTCAGTACTTC. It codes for CASSLRPGIAKNIQYF.

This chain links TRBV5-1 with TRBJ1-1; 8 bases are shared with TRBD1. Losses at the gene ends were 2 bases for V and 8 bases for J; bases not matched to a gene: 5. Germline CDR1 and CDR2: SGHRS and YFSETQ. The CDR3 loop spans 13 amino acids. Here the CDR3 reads CASSFRDRSEAFF. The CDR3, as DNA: TGCGCCAGCAGCTTCCGGGACAGGTCGGAAGCTTTCTTT.

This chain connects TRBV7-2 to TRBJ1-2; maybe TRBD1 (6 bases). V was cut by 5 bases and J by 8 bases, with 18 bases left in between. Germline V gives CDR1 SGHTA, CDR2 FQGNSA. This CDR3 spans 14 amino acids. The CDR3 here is CASSTLGGLEGYTF. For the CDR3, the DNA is TGTGCCAGCAGCACGTTGGGGGGGCTGGAGGGCTACACCTTC.

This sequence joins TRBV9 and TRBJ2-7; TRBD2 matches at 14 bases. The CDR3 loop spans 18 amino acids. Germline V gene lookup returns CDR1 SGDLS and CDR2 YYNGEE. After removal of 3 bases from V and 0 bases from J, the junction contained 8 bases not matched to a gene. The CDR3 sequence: CASSEGTSGRSLSYEQYF. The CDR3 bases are TGTGCCAGCAGCGAGGGGACTAGCGGGAGATCCCTCTCCTACGAGCAGTACTTC.

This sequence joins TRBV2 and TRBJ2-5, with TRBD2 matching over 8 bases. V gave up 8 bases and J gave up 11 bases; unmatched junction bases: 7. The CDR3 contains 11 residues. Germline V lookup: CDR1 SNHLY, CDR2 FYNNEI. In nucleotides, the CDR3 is TGTGCCAGCCCCCGGGGGGGGCCTCAGTACTTC. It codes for CASPRGGPQYF.

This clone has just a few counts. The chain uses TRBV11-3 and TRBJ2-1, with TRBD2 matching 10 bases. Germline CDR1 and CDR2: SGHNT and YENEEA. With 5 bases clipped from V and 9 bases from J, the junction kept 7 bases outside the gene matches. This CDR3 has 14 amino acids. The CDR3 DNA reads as TGTGCCAGCAGCATGGGACTAGCGAGCGGTGAGCAGTTCTTC. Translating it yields CASSMGLASGEQFF.

CDR3 residues: CAWTGIGTYEQYF. In nucleotides, the CDR3 is TGTGCCTGGACAGGGATAGGGACCTACGAGCAGTACTTC. V gene TRBV30 combines with J gene TRBJ2-7; D is perhaps TRBD1 (5 bases). Germline CDR1 reads GTSNPN; CDR2 reads SVGIG (reference sequence). The length of the CDR3 is 13 residues. V lost 4 bases, J lost 2 bases, and 12 bases lay in between.

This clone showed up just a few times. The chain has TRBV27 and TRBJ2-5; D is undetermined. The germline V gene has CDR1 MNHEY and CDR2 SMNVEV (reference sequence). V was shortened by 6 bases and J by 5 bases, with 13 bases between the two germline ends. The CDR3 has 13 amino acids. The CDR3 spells CASRRTARETQYF. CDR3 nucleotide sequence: TGTGCCAGCAGACGAACAGCCCGCGAGACCCAGTACTTC.

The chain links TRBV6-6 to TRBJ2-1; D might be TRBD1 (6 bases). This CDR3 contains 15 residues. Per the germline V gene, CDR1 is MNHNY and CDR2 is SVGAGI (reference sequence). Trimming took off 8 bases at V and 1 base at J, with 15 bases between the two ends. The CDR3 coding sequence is TGTGCCAGCCTGGGTAACGGACAGTCCTACAATGAGCAGTTCTTC. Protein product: CASLGNGQSYNEQFF.

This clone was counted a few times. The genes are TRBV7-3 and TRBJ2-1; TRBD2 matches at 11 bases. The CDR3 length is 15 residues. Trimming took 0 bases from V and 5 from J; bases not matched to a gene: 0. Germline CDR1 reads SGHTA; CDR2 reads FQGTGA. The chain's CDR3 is CASSLTTSGNNEQFF. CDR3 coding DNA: TGTGCCAGCAGCTTAACGACTAGCGGGAACAATGAGCAGTTCTTC.

The CDR3 DNA sequence: TGCAGTGCCACCCCCCAGGCCCTGCCGTACTTC. Amino acid sequence: CSATPQALPYF. The chain combines TRBV20-1 with TRBJ2-7; no definite D call. This CDR3 has 11 residues. Germline CDR1 reads DFQATT; CDR2 reads SNEGSKA (reference sequence). V lost 6 bases and J 12 bases, leaving 18 bases between the germline ends.

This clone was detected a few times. The CDR3 region has the DNA TGTGCCAGCAGCCCGACAGTCCACCTTGAAAAACTGTTTTTT. Encoded protein: CASSPTVHLEKLFF. The chain is built from TRBV9 and TRBJ1-4, with D tentatively TRBD1 (5 bases). V shed 4 bases and J shed 7 bases, with 14 bases lying between them. The germline CDR1 and CDR2 sequences are SGDLS and YYNGEE. The CDR3 contains 14 residues. The entire variable domain, with the rest obtained from reference TRBV9 and TRBJ1-4, is as follows: DSGVTQTPKHLITATGQRVTLRCSPRSGDLSVYWYQQSLDQGLQFLIQYYNGEERAKGNILERFSAQQFPDLHSELNLSSLELGDSALYFCASSPTVHLEKLFFGSGTQLSVL.

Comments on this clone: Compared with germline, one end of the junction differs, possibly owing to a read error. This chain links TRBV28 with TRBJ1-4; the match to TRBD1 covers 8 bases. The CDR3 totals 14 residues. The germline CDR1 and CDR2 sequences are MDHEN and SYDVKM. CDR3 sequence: CASSEWTGRTVLSF. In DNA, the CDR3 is TGTGCCAGCAGTGAGTGGACAGGGCGGACGGTTTTGAGTTTT.

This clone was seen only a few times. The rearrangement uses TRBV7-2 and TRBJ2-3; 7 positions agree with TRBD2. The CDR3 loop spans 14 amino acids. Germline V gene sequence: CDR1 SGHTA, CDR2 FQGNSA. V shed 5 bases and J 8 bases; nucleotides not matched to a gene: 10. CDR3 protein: CASSPGTTPFTQYF. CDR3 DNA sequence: TGTGCCAGCAGCCCGGGGACTACCCCATTTACGCAGTATTTT. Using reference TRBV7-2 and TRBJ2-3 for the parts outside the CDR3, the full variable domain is GAGVSQSPSNKVTEKGKDVELRCDPISGHTALYWYRQSLGQGLEFLIYFQGNSAPDKSGLPSDRFSAERTGGSVSTLTIQRTQQEDSAVYLCASSPGTTPFTQYFGPGTRLTVL.

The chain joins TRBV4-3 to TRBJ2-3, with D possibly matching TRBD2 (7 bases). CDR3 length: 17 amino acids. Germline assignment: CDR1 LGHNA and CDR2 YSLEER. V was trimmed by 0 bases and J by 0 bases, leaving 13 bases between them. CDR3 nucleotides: TGCGCCAGCAGCCAAGATCGGCGGGGGCTTAGCACAGATACGCAGTATTTT. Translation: CASSQDRRGLSTDTQYF.